Following are 16 T cell receptor beta chains from one sample sequenced in a study of Ad26.COV2.S vaccination and SARS-CoV-2 variants. Treatment denoted: roughly 19 received Ad26.COV2.S at low or high dose, single or two shots; a few received placebo; per-sample allocation not given. Sampling was done on day 63 after the first vaccine or placebo injection. TCRdb's table, derived via immunoSEQ multiplex PCR, lists solely in-frame clones and lacks some. This table has approximately 240,000 clones, roughly 90% appearing once. The material was peripheral blood, obtained in a trial of Ad26.COV2.S vaccine versus placebo. These receptors were taken from a person between 18 and 60 years old who received the Ad26.COV2.S COVID-19 vaccine or a placebo.

The chain is built from TRBV6-2 or TRBV6-3 and TRBJ1-1; D is unclear. CDR1 is MNHEY, CDR2 SVGEGT, per germline. The CDR3 consists of 12 residues. V lost 4 bases and J lost 10, with 13 bases in between. The CDR3 here is CASSSSVSSAFF. CDR3 DNA: TGTGCCAGCAGTTCCTCAGTCTCTTCAGCTTTCTTT.

The genes are TRBV7-3 and TRBJ2-3, with 10 bases lining up with TRBD2. Germline lookup yields CDR1 SGHTA and CDR2 FQGTGA. Losses at the gene ends were 4 bases for V and 5 bases for J; bases not matched to a gene: 9. This CDR3 spans 16 amino acids. DNA for the CDR3: TGTGCCAGCAGCTCTTCAGCGGGAGGGTTTAGAGATACGCAGTATTTT. The encoded protein is CASSSSAGGFRDTQYF.

The CDR3 sequence is CSFVGTGAYEQYF. Written as DNA, the CDR3 is TGCAGCTTCGTCGGGACAGGCGCCTACGAGCAGTACTTC. The J gene is TRBJ2-7, the V gene TRBV29-1; 8 bases align to TRBD1. The CDR3 length is 13 residues. Germline CDR1 is SQVTM and CDR2 is ANQGSEA. V gave up 8 bases and J gave up 2 bases; unmatched junction bases: 8.

The V and J genes are TRBV30 and TRBJ1-2; D is perhaps TRBD1 (6 bases). CDR1 and CDR2 (germline): GTSNPN, SVGIG (reference sequence). The CDR3 has 13 amino acids. Trimming removed 0 bases from V and 5 bases from J, with 10 bases in between. The CDR3 nucleotides read TGTGCCTGGAGTGTATTCAGGGGTTATGGCTACACCTTC. Residues: CAWSVFRGYGYTF.

The chain combines TRBV10-3 with TRBJ2-1; 12 bases line up with TRBD2. CDR1 is ENHRY, CDR2 SYGVKD, per germline. V lost 3 bases and J lost 8; bases outside the gene matches: 8. The CDR3 is 16 residues long. The CDR3 is CAISELTSGSSDEQFF. The CDR3 DNA reads as TGTGCCATCAGTGAATTGACTAGCGGGAGTTCGGATGAGCAGTTCTTC.

The V gene is TRBV7-2, the J gene TRBJ1-2; D gene ambiguous. CDR3 size: 15 residues. CDR1 and CDR2 (germline): SGHTA, FQGNSA. Trimming removed 4 bases at V and 4 bases at J, with 16 bases between. The DNA for the CDR3 is TGTGCCAGCAGCTACTCGGTGGGCGCCGGCTATGGCTACACCTTC. It is translated as CASSYSVGAGYGYTF.

CDR3 protein: CSASWGRIEAFF. CDR3 sequence (DNA): TGCAGCGCATCGTGGGGGAGAATTGAAGCTTTCTTT. This chain connects TRBV29-1 to TRBJ1-1; D is possibly TRBD1 (5 bases). Trimming left V 7 bases short and J 7 bases short, with 16 bases between. The length of the CDR3 is 12 residues. CDR1 and CDR2 (germline): SQVTM, ANQGSEA.

This chain links TRBV28 with TRBJ2-1; D is undetermined. The length of the CDR3 is 11 residues. CDR1 is MDHEN and CDR2 is SYDVKM in the germline V gene. The germline V and J ends were trimmed by 11 bases and 0 bases, with 5 bases remaining between them. The CDR3 protein is CAGSSYNEQFF. The CDR3 DNA is TGTGCCGGTAGCTCCTACAATGAGCAGTTCTTC.

The chain carries TRBV11-2 and TRBJ2-5; 7 nucleotides align to TRBD2. The CDR3 is 16 amino acids. J gave up 2 bases and V 5 bases, and 11 bases lay outside the gene matches. Germline-derived CDR1 and CDR2 are SGHAT and FQNNGV. In DNA form, the CDR3 reads TGTGCCAGCAGCGCCCCACATAGCGGGCCGCAAGAGACCCAGTACTTC. Its protein product is CASSAPHSGPQETQYF.

The rearrangement links TRBV3-1 (or the pseudogene TRBV3-2) to TRBJ2-2; 9 nucleotides line up with TRBD1. Germline CDR1 reads LGHDT; CDR2 reads YNNKEL (reference sequence). There are 15 residues in the CDR3. V trimming: 4 bases; J trimming: 6 bases; junction bases outside the gene matches: 6. CDR3 loop: CASSPWDREPGELFF. CDR3 DNA sequence: TGTGCCAGCAGCCCTTGGGACAGGGAGCCCGGGGAGCTGTTTTTT.

The chain couples TRBV7-8 to TRBJ2-7; 10 nucleotides match TRBD1. The germline V gene has CDR1 SGHVS and CDR2 FQNEAQ. Losses at the gene ends were 5 bases for V and 5 bases for J; bases not matched to a gene: 6. The CDR3 has 14 residues. The CDR3 DNA is TGTGCCAGCAGCCTGGGACAGGGGTGGAACGAGCAGTACTTC. Protein sequence: CASSLGQGWNEQYF.

The chain recombines TRBV6-2 or TRBV6-3 with TRBJ2-3; a possible D gene is TRBD2 (6 bases). The CDR3 totals 15 residues. Deletions cut 8 bases from V and 0 bases from J, with 15 bases between. Germline V lookup: CDR1 MNHEY, CDR2 SVGEGT. The CDR3 DNA sequence: TGTGCCAGCCGCCGGGACTCCTCTAGCACAGATACGCAGTATTTT. This gives the protein CASRRDSSSTDTQYF.

The CDR3 spells CASSLLGGPNYGYTF. In nucleotides, the CDR3 is TGTGCCAGCAGCTTACTTGGTGGCCCTAACTATGGCTACACCTTC. The chain uses TRBV13 and TRBJ1-2; D gene ambiguous. Trimming took off 2 bases at V and 0 bases at J, with 10 bases between the two ends. In germline, CDR1 is PRHDT, CDR2 FYEKMQ (reference sequence). This CDR3 is built from 15 residues.

This clone appeared once. The V gene is TRBV12-3 or TRBV12-4, the J gene TRBJ2-7; 9 nucleotides line up with TRBD1. CDR3 length equals 12 residues. With 8 bases clipped from V and 9 bases from J, the junction kept 8 bases outside the gene matches. The CDR3 here is CASGTGNSPQYF. In DNA form, the CDR3 reads TGTGCCAGCGGGACAGGGAATAGTCCGCAGTACTTC.

Comment on this clone: Other DNA variants within this sample encode the same CDR3. The chain employs TRBV5-1 and TRBJ2-5, with 7 bases that match TRBD2. The ends lost 4 bases at V and 3 bases at J; junction bases unmatched: 3. The CDR3 covers 13 residues. The germline V gene encodes CDR1 SGHRS and CDR2 YFSETQ. The CDR3 spells CASSPSGEETQYF. CDR3 sequence (DNA): TGCGCCAGCAGCCCAAGCGGGGAAGAGACCCAGTACTTC.

The chain joins TRBV5-4 to TRBJ1-1; D is perhaps TRBD1 (6 bases). The germline CDR1 and CDR2 sequences are SGHNT and YYREEE (reference sequence). The V and J ends lost 4 bases and 5 bases respectively, with 18 bases between them. The CDR3 length is 15 residues. CDR3 protein: CASSPKNTGKTEAFF. The CDR3 region has the DNA TGTGCCAGCAGCCCGAAGAATACAGGGAAAACTGAAGCTTTCTTT.